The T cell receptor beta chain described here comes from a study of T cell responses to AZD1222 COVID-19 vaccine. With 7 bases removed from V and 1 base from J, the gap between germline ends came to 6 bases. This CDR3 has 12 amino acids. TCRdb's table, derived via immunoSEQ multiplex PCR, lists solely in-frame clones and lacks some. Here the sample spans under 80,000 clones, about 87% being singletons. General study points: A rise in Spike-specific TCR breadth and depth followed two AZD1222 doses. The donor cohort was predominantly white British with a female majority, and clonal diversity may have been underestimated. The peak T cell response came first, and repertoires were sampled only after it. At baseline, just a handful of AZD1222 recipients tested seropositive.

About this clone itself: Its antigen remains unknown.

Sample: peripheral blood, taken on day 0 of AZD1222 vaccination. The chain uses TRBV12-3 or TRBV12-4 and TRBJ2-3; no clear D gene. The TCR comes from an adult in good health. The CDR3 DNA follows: TGTGCCAGCACCCAGGGCACAGATACGCAGTATTTT. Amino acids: CASTQGTDTQYF.